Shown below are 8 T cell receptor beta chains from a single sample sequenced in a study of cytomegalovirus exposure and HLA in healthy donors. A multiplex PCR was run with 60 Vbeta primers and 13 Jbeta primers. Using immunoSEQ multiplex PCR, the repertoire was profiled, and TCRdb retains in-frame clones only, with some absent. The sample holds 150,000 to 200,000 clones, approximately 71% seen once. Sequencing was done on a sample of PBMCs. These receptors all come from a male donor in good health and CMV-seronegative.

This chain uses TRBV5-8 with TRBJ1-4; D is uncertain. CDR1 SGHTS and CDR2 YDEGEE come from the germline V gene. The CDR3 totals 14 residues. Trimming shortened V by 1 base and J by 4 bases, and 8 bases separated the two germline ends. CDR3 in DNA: TGTGCCAGCAGCTTGAGCGTAAATAATGAAAAACTGTTTTTT. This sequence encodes CASSLSVNNEKLFF.

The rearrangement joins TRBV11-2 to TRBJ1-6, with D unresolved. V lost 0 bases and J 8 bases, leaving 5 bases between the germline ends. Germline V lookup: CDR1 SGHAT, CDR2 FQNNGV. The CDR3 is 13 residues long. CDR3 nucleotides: TGTGCCAGCAGCTTAGATCTGTATTCACCCCTCCACTTT. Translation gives CASSLDLYSPLHF. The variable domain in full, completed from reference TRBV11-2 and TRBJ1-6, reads EAGVAQSPRYKIIEKRQSVAFWCNPISGHATLYWYQQILGQGPKLLIQFQNNGVVDDSQLPKDRFSAERLKGVDSTLKIQPAKLEDSAVYLCASSLDLYSPLHFGNGTRLTVT.

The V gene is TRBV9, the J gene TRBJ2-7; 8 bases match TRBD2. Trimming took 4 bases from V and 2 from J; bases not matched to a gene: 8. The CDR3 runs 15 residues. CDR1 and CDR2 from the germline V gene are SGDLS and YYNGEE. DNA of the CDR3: TGTGCCAGCAGCCCCCCGGGAGGGCCCCCCTACGAGCAGTACTTC. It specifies CASSPPGGPPYEQYF.

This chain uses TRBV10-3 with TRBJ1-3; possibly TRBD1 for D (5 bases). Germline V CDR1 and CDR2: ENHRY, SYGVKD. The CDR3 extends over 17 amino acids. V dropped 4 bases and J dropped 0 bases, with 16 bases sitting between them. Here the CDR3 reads CAISGTEGAGSGNTIYF. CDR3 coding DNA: TGTGCCATCAGTGGGACGGAAGGGGCAGGCTCTGGAAACACCATATATTTT.

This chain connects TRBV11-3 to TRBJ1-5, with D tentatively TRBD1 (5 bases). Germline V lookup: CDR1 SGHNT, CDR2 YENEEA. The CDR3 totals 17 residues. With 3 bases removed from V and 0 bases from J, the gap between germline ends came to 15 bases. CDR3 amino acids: CASSLAAGPDSNQPQHF. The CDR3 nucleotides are TGTGCCAGCAGCTTGGCAGCGGGGCCAGATAGCAATCAGCCCCAGCATTTT.

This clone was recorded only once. The CDR3 reads CASSRAGSSSYNEQFF. CDR3 sequence (DNA): TGTGCCAGCAGCCGAGCGGGCTCGAGCTCCTACAATGAGCAGTTCTTC. The J gene is TRBJ2-1, the V gene TRBV13, with a tentative D call TRBD2 (6 bases). The CDR3 runs to 16 residues. Germline CDR1 PRHDT, CDR2 FYEKMQ (reference sequence). V was cut by 5 bases and J by 0 bases, with 14 bases left in between.

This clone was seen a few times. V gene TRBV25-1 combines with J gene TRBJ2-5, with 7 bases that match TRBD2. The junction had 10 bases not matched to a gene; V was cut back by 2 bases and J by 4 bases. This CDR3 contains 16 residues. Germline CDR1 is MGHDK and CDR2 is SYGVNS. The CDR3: CASSEGGGKSGETQYF. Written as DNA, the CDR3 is TGTGCCAGCAGTGAAGGGGGAGGGAAGAGTGGAGAGACCCAGTACTTC.

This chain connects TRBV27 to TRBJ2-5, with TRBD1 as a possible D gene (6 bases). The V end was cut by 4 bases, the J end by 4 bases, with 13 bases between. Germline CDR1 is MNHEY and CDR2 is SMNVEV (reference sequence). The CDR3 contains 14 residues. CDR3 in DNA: TGTGCCAGCAGTTCCGACAGGTGGGGAGAGACCCAGTACTTC. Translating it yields CASSSDRWGETQYF.